This TCR beta chain was identified during a study of blood T cells in healthy people across ages. PCR was performed a second time for roughly 7 to 12 cycles using a sample-barcoded 5' primer and a J-beta primer mix. One entry per CDR3 protein, called by TCRdb with MiXCR from the 5' RACE reads. This table holds around 500,000 distinct CDR3 sequences, 45% to 55% found once. J was trimmed by 8 bases and V by 1 base; bases with no gene match: 11. The germline CDR1 and CDR2 sequences are SGHTA and FQGNSA. This CDR3 has 16 residues. This sequence originates from an elderly man in good health. This chain connects TRBV7-2 to TRBJ2-1; 7 nucleotides agree with TRBD1. Sequencing was carried out using blood. CDR3 DNA sequence: TGTGCCAGCAGCTTAGTCTTCGACAGGGCTGGGCATGAGCAGTTCTTC. Its protein product is CASSLVFDRAGHEQFF.